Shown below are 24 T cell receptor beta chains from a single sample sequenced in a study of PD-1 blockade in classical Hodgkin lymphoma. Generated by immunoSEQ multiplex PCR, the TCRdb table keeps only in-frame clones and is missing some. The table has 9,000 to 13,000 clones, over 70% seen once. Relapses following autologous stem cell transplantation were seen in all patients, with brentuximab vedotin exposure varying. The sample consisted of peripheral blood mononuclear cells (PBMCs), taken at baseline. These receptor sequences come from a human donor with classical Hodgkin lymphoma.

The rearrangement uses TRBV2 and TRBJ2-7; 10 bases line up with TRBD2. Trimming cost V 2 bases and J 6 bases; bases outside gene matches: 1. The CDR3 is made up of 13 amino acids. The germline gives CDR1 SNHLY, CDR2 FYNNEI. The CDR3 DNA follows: TGTGCCAGCAGTGAATGGACTAGCGGCGAGCAGTACTTC. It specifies CASSEWTSGEQYF.

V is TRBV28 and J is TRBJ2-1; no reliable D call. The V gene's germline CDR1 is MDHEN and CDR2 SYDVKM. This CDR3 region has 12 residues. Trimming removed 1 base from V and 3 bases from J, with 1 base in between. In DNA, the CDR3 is TGTGCCAGCAGTTTATACTACAATGAGCAGTTCTTC. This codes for CASSLYYNEQFF.

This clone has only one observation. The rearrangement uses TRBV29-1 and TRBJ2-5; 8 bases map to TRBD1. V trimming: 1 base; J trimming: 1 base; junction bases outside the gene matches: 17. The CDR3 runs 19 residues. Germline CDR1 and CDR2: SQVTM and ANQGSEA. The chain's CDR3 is CSVEVVGPDPGQAQETQYF. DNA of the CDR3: TGCAGCGTTGAAGTTGTGGGACCCGACCCGGGACAGGCCCAAGAGACCCAGTACTTC.

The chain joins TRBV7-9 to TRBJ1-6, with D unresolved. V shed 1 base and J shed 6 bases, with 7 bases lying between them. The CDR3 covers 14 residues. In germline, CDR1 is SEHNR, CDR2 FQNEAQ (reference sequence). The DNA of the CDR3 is TGTGCCAGCAGCTTAGTCAGTTCTAATTCACCCCTCCACTTT. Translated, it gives CASSLVSSNSPLHF.

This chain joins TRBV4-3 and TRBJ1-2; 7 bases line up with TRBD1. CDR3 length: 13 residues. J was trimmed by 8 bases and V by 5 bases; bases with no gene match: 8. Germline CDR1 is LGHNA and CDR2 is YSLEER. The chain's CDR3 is CASSRHRGGGYTF. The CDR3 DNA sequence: TGCGCCAGCAGCAGACACAGGGGTGGCGGCTACACCTTC.

The CDR3 spells CASSPGREGREQFF. The DNA for the CDR3 is TGCGCCAGCAGCCCGGGACGGGAGGGCCGTGAGCAGTTCTTC. This chain connects TRBV5-1 to TRBJ2-1; 8 bases line up with TRBD2. This CDR3 has 14 amino acids. Unmatched junction bases numbered 9, after V lost 4 bases and J lost 9 bases. Germline V gene sequence: CDR1 SGHRS, CDR2 YFSETQ.

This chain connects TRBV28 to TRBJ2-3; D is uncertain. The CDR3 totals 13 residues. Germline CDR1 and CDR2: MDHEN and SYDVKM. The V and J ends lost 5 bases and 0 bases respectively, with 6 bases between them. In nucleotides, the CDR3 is TGTGCCAGCAGTGCCCCTAGCACAGATACGCAGTATTTT. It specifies CASSAPSTDTQYF.

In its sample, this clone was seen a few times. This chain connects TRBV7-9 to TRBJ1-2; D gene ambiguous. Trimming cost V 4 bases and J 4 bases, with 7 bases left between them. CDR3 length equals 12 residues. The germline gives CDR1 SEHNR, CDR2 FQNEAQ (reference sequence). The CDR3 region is CASSWGSYGYTF. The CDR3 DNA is TGTGCCAGCAGCTGGGGATCCTATGGCTACACCTTC. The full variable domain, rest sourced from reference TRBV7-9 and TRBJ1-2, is DTGVSQNPRHKITKRGQNVTFRCDPISEHNRLYWYRQTLGQGPEFLTYFQNEAQLEKSRLLSDRFSAERPKGSFSTLEIQRTEQGDSAMYLCASSWGSYGYTFGSGTRLTVV.

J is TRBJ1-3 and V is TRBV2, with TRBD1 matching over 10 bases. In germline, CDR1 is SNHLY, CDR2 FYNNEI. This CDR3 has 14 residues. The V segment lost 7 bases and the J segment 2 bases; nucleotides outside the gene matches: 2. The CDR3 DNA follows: TGTGCCAGCAAGGGGACAGGGGCTGGAAACACCATATATTTT. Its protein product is CASKGTGAGNTIYF.

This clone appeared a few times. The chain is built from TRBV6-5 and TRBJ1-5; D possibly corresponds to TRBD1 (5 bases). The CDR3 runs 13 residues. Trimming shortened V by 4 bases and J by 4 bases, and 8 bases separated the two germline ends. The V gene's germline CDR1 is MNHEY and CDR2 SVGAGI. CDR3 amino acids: CASSFGGNQPQHF. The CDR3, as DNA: TGTGCCAGCAGTTTCGGGGGAAATCAGCCCCAGCATTTT.

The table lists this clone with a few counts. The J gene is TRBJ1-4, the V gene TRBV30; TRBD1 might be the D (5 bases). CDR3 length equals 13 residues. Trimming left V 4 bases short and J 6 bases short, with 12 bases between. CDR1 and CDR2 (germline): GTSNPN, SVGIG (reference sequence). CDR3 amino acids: CAWTLGTHEKLFF. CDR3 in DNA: TGTGCCTGGACCCTCGGGACTCATGAAAAACTGTTTTTT.

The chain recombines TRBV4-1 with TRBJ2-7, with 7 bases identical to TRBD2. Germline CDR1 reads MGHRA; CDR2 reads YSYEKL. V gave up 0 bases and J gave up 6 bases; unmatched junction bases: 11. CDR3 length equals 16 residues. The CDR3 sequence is CASSQEPGFTSAEQYF. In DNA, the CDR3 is TGCGCCAGCAGCCAAGAGCCCGGATTCACTAGCGCCGAGCAGTACTTC.

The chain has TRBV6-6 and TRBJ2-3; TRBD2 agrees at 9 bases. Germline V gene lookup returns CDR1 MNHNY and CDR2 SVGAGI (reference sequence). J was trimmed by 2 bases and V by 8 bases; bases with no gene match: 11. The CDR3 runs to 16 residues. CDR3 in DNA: TGTGCCAGCCATCGAATAGCGGGGGTAACCACAGATACGCAGTATTTT. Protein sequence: CASHRIAGVTTDTQYF.

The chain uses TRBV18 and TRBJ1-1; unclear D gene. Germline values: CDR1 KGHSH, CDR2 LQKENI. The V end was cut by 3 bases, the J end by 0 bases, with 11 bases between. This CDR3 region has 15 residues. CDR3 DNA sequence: TGTGCCAGCTCACCCGCTTCGGGGTTGAACACTGAAGCTTTCTTT. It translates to CASSPASGLNTEAFF.

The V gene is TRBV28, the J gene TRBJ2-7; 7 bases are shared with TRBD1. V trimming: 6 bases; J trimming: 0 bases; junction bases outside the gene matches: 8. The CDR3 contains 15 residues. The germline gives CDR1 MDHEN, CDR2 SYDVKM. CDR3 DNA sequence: TGTGCCAGCAGGTCAGGGGGATTAAACTCCTACGAGCAGTACTTC. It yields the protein CASRSGGLNSYEQYF.

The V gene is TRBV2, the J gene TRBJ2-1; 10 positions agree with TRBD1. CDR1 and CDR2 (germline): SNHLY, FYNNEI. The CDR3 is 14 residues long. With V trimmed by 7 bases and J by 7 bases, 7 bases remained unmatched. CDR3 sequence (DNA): TGTGCCAGCAATCCTGGGACAGGGGATAATGAGCAGTTCTTC. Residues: CASNPGTGDNEQFF.

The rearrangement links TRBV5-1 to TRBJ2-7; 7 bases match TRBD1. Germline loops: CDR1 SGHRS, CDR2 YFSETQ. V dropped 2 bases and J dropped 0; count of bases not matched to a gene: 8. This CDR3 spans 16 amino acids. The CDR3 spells CASSFGQDLPSYEQYF. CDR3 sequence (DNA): TGCGCCAGCAGCTTCGGACAGGACCTACCCTCCTACGAGCAGTACTTC.

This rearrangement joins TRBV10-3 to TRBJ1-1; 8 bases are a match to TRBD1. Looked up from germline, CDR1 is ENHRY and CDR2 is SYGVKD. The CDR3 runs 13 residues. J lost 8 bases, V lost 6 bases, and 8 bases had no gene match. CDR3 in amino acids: CAISMDRVSEAFF. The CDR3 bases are TGTGCCATCAGCATGGACAGGGTATCCGAAGCTTTCTTT.

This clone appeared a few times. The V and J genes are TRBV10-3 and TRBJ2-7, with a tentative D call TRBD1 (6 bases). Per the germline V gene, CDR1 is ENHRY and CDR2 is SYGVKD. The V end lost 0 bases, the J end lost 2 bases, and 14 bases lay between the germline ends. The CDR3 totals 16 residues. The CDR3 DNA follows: TGTGCCATCAGTGAGTCGGTTGAACACAGGGCCTACGAGCAGTACTTC. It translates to CAISESVEHRAYEQYF.

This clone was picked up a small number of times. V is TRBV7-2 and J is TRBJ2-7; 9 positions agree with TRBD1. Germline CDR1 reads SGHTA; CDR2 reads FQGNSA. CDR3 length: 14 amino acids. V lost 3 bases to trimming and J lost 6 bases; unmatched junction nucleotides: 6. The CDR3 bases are TGTGCCAGCAGCTTGGACAGGGGTTGGCTCGAGCAGTACTTC. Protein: CASSLDRGWLEQYF. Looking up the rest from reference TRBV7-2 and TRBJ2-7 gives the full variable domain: GAGVSQSPSNKVTEKGKDVELRCDPISGHTALYWYRQSLGQGLEFLIYFQGNSAPDKSGLPSDRFSAERTGGSVSTLTIQRTQQEDSAVYLCASSLDRGWLEQYFGPGTRLTVT.

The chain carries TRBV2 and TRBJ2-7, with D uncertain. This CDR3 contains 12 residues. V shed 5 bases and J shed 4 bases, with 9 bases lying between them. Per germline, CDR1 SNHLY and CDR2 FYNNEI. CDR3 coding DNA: TGTGCCAGCAGTTCCCGGGTTTACGAGCAGTACTTC. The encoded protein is CASSSRVYEQYF.

CDR3 sequence (DNA): TGTGCCATCAGTGGGACAGGGGTCTATGAGCAGTTCTTC. Its translation is CAISGTGVYEQFF. The chain recombines TRBV10-3 with TRBJ2-1; 9 bases match TRBD1. Per the germline V gene, CDR1 is ENHRY and CDR2 is SYGVKD. Unmatched junction bases numbered 3, after V lost 4 bases and J lost 8 bases. The CDR3 length is 13 residues.

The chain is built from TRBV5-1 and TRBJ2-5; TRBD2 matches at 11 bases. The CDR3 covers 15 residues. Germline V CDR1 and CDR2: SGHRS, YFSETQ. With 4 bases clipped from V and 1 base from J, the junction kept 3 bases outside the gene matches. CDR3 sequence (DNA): TGCGCCAGCAGCACTAGCGGGGGCTCCCAAGAGACCCAGTACTTC. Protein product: CASSTSGGSQETQYF.

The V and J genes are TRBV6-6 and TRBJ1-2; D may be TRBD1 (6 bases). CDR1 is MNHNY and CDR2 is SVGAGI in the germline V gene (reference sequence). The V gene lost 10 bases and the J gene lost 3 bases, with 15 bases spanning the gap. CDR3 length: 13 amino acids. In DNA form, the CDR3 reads TGTGCCACCTCGGCAGGGGTGGACTATGGCTACACCTTC. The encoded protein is CATSAGVDYGYTF.